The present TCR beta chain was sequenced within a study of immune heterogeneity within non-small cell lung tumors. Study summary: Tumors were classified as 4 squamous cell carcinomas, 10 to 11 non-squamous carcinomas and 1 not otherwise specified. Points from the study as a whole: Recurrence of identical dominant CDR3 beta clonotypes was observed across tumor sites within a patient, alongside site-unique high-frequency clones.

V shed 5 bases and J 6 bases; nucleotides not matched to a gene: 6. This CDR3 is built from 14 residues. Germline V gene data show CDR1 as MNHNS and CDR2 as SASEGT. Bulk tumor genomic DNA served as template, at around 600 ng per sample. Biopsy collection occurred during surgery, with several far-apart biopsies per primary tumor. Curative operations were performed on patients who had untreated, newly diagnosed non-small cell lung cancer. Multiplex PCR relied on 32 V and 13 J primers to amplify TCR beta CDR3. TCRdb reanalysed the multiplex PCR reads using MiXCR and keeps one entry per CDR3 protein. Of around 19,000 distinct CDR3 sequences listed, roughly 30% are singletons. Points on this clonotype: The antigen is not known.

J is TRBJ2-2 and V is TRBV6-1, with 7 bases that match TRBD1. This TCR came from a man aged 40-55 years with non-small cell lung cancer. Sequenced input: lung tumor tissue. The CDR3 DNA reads TGTGCCAGCAGTTCCGGAACAGGGGCCGGGGAGCTGTTTTTT. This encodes CASSSGTGAGELFF.